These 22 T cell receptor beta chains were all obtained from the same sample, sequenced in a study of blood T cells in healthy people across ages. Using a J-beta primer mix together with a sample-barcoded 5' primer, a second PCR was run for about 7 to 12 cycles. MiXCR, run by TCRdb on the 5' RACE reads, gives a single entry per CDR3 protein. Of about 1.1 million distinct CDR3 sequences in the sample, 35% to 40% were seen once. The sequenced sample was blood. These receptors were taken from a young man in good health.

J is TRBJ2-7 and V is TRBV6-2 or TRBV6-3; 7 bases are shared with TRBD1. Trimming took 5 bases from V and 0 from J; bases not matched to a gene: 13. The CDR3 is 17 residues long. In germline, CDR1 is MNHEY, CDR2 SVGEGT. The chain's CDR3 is CASSDPSTGLSSYEQYF. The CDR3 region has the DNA TGTGCCAGCAGTGACCCGTCGACAGGGCTTAGCTCCTACGAGCAGTACTTC.

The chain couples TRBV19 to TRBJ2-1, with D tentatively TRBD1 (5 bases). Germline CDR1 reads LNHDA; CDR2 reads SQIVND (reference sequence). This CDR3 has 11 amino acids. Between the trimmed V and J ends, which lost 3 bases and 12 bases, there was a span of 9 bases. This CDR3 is CASSIGQLQFF. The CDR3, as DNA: TGTGCCAGTAGTATTGGACAACTGCAGTTCTTC.

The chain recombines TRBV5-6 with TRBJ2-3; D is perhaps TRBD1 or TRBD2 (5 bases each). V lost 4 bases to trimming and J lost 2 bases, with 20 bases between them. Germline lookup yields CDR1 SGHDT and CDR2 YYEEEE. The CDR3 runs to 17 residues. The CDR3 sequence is CASSPLMVGTFTDTQYF. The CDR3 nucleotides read TGTGCCAGCAGCCCCCTGATGGTAGGGACCTTCACAGATACGCAGTATTTT.

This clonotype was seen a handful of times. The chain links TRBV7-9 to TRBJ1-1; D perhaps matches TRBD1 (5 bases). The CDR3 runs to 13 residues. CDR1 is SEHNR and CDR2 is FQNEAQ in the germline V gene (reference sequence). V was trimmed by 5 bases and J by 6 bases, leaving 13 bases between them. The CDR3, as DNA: TGTGCCAGCAGCCCCGCGGGGGGTCCTGAAGCTTTCTTT. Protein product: CASSPAGGPEAFF. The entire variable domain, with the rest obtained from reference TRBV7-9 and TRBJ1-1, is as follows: DTGVSQNPRHKITKRGQNVTFRCDPISEHNRLYWYRQTLGQGPEFLTYFQNEAQLEKSRLLSDRFSAERPKGSFSTLEIQRTEQGDSAMYLCASSPAGGPEAFFGQGTRLTVV.

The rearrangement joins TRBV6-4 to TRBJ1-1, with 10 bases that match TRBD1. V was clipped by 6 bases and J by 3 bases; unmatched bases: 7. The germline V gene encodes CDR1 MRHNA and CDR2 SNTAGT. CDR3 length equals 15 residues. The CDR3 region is CASSQGTGEDTEAFF. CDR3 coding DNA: TGTGCCAGCAGCCAAGGGACAGGGGAGGACACTGAAGCTTTCTTT.

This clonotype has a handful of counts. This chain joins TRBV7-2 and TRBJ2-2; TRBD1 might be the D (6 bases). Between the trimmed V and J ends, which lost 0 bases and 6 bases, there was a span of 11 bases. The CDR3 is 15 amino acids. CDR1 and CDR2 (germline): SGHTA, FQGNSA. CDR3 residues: CASSLAQAGAGELFF. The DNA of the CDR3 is TGTGCCAGCAGCTTAGCGCAGGCAGGGGCCGGGGAGCTGTTTTTT.

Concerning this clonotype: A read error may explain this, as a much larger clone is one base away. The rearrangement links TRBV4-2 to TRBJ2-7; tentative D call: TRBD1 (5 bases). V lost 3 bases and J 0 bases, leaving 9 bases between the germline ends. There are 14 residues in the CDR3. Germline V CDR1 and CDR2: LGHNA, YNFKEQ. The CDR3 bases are TGTGCCAGCAGCCAGAGGACACCCTCCTACGAGCAGTACTTC. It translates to CASSQRTPSYEQYF.

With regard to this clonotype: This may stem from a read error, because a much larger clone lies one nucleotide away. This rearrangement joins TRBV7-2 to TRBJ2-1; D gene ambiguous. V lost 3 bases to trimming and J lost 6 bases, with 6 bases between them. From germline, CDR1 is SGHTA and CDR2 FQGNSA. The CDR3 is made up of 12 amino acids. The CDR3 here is CASSFRSNEQFF. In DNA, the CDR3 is TGTGCCAGCAGCTTCCGTAGCAATGAGCAGTTCTTC.

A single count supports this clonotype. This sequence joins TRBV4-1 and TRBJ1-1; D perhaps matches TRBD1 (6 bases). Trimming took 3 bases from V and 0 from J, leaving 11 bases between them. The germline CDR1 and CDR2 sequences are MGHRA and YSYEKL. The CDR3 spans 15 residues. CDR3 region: CASSHTGQLNTEAFF. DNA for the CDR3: TGCGCCAGCAGCCACACCGGACAGCTGAACACTGAAGCTTTCTTT.

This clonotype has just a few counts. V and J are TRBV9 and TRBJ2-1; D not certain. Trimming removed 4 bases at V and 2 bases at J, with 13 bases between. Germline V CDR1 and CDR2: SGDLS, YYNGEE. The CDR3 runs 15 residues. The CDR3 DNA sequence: TGTGCCAGCAGCTCGGACGCCCGGACCTACAATGAGCAGTTCTTC. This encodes CASSSDARTYNEQFF.

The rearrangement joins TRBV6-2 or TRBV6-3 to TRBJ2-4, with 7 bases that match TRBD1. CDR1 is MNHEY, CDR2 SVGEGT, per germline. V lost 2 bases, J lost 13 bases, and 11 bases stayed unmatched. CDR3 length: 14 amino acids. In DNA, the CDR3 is TGTGCCAGCAGTTACGGCAGGGGGACCTACGTGCAGTACTTC. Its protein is CASSYGRGTYVQYF.

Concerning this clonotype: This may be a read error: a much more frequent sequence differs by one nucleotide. The CDR3 DNA is TGCGGCCTCCGGACAGGGGATGGCTACACCTTC. It yields the protein CGLRTGDGYTF. The chain has TRBV29-1 and TRBJ1-2; 9 bases agree with TRBD1. The CDR3 is 11 amino acids. Germline-derived CDR1 and CDR2 are SQVTM and ANQGSEA. The entire variable domain, with the rest obtained from reference TRBV29-1 and TRBJ1-2, is as follows: SAVISQKPSRDICQRGTSLTIQCQVDSQVTMMFWYRQQPGQSLTLIATANQGSEATYESGFVIDKFPISRPNLTFSTLTVSNMSPEDSSIYLCGLRTGDGYTFGSGTRLTVV.

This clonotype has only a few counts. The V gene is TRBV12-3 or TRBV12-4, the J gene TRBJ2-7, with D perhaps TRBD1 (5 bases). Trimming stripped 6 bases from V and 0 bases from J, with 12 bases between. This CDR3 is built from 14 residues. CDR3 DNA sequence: TGTGCCAGCAGGGTAGGACAAGCCTCCTACGAGCAGTACTTC. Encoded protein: CASRVGQASYEQYF.

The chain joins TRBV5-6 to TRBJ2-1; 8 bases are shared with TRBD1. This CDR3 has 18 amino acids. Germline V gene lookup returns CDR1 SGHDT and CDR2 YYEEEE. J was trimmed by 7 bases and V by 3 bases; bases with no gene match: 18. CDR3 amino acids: CASSSILLTGVLSNEQFF. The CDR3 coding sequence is TGTGCCAGCAGCTCTATACTCTTGACAGGGGTCCTTAGTAATGAGCAGTTCTTC.

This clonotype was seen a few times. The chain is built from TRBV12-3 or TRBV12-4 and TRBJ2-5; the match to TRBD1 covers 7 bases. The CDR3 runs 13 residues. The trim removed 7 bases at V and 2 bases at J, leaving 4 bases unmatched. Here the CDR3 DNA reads TGTGCCAGCACCTTGACAGGGCAAGAGACCCAGTACTTC. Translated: CASTLTGQETQYF.

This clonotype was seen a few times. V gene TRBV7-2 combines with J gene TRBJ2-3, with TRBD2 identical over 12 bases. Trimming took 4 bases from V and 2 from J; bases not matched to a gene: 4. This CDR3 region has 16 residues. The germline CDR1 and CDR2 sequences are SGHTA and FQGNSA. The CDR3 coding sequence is TGTGCCAGCAGCTCCCGACTAGCGGGGGCCACAGATACGCAGTATTTT. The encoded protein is CASSSRLAGATDTQYF.

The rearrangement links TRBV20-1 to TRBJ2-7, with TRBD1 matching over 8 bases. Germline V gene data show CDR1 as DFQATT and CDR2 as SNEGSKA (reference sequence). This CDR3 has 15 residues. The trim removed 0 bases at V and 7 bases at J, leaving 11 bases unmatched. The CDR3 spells CSARDPTGVFGEQYF. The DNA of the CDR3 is TGCAGTGCTAGAGACCCGACAGGGGTATTTGGAGAGCAGTACTTC.

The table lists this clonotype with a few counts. This CDR3 reads CASSLVQTNSPLHF. DNA of the CDR3: TGTGCCAGCAGCTTGGTTCAGACTAATTCACCCCTCCACTTT. The genes are TRBV7-9 and TRBJ1-6; unclear D gene. Germline V gene sequence: CDR1 SEHNR, CDR2 FQNEAQ (reference sequence). V gave up 3 bases and J gave up 6 bases, with 9 bases separating them. This CDR3 region has 14 residues.

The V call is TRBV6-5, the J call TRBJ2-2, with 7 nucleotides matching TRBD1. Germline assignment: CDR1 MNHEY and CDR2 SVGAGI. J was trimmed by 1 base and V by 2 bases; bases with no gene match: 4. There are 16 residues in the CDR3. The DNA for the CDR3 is TGTGCCAGCAGTTACGCTAACAGGGGGAACACCGGGGAGCTGTTTTTT. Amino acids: CASSYANRGNTGELFF.

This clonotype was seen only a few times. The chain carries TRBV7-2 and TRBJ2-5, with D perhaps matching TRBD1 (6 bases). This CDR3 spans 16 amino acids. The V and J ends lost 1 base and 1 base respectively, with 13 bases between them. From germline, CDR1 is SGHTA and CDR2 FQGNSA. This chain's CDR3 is CASSLDLYRAQETQYF. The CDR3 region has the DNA TGTGCCAGCAGCTTAGATTTGTACAGGGCCCAAGAGACCCAGTACTTC.

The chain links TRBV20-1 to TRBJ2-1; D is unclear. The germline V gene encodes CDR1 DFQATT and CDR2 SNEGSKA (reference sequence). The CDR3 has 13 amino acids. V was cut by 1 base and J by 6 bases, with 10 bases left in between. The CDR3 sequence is CSARGVWGNEQFF. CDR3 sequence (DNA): TGCAGTGCTAGAGGGGTATGGGGCAATGAGCAGTTCTTC.

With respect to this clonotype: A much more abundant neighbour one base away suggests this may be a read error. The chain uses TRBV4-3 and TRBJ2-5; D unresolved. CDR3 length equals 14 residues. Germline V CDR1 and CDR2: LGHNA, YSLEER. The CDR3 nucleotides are TGCGCCAGCAGCCAAGATATCGGTAGAGAGATCCAGTACTTC. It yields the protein CASSQDIGREIQYF.